This is a list of T cell receptor beta chains from one sample in a study of low-dose radiotherapy and immunotherapy resistance in tumors. MiXCR was run by TCRdb on the reads, yielding one entry per CDR3 protein. The table records tens of thousands of distinct CDR3 sequences, 18% of them present only once. Sequenced material: PBMCs, taken before treatment. Every receptor here comes from a male donor with prostate cancer. CDR3s include the opening cysteine and the closing phenylalanine or tryptophan. D genes are given only for firm matches. Clone size is shown for a subset of rows, as once, few, many or a class of expanded clone.

CDR3,DNA,V,J,D,size,length
CASSLASGVEQYF,TGTGCCAGCAGCTTGGCGTCAGGGGTCGAGCAGTACTTC,TRBV5-6,TRBJ2-7,NA,many,13
CASSLGHQQNSPLHF,TGTGCCAGCAGCTTAGGGCATCAACAGAATTCACCCCTCCACTTT,TRBV7-2,TRBJ1-6,NA,many,15
CSARWTVTDTQYF,TGCAGTGCTCGGTGGACAGTTACAGATACGCAGTATTTT,TRBV20-1,TRBJ2-3,NA,many,13
CASSAPGLLDTQYF,TGTGCCAGCAGCGCCCCGGGACTTCTGGATACGCAGTATTTT,TRBV9,TRBJ2-3,NA,many,14
CASSLGDNHQPQHF,TGTGCCAGCAGCTTAGGGGACAACCATCAGCCCCAGCATTTT,TRBV7-9,TRBJ1-5,NA,many,14
CASSYQTLRTGYYEQFF,TGTGCCAGCAGCTACCAAACCCTCCGGACAGGGTATTATGAGCAGTTCTTC,TRBV11-2,TRBJ2-1,TRBD1,many,17
CASTPAGLTDTQYF,TGTGCCAGTACCCCAGCGGGATTAACAGATACGCAGTATTTT,TRBV19,TRBJ2-3,TRBD2,many,14
CASRTPRGTTQYF,TGTGCCAGCCGAACCCCGCGGGGTACTACGCAGTATTTT,TRBV27,TRBJ2-3,NA,many,13
CSVEPLTGGRVRDTQYF,TGCAGCGTCGAACCACTTACAGGGGGCCGGGTTAGGGATACGCAGTATTTT,TRBV29-1,TRBJ2-3,TRBD1,many,17
CASSWTQGADEKLFF,TGTGCCAGCAGCTGGACCCAGGGGGCGGATGAAAAACTGTTTTTT,TRBV5-1,TRBJ1-4,TRBD1,many,15
CASSPPQSEETQYF,TGCGCCAGCAGCCCCCCCCAGTCGGAAGAGACCCAGTACTTC,TRBV5-1,TRBJ2-5,NA,NA,14
CASSDQVGETQYF,TGTGCCAGCAGCGATCAGGTGGGGGAGACCCAGTACTTC,TRBV5-4,TRBJ2-5,NA,many,13
CASSESLSGAYNEQFF,TGTGCCAGCAGTGAATCCTTGAGCGGGGCCTACAATGAGCAGTTCTTC,TRBV13,TRBJ2-1,TRBD2,many,16
CSVRTGREAFF,TGCAGCGTTCGGACAGGGCGTGAAGCTTTCTTT,TRBV29-1,TRBJ1-1,TRBD1,many,11
CASSPPYRQTEQFF,TGTGCCAGCAGCCCTCCCTACAGACAGACAGAGCAGTTCTTC,TRBV14,TRBJ2-1,NA,NA,14
CASSSLRRGSNEQFF,TGTGCCAGCAGCTCTCTACGGCGGGGGTCCAATGAGCAGTTCTTC,TRBV11-2,TRBJ2-1,TRBD2,medium-sized,15
CASSSHYPPSSYNEQFF,TGCGCCAGCAGCTCCCACTACCCTCCCAGCTCCTACAATGAGCAGTTCTTC,TRBV5-1,TRBJ2-1,NA,many,17
CASRGLLRETQYF,TGTGCCAGCAGGGGACTACTTCGCGAGACCCAGTACTTC,TRBV6-2/TRBV6-3,TRBJ2-5,TRBD2,medium-sized,13
CASSEWGMNTEAFF,TGTGCCAGCAGTGAATGGGGGATGAACACTGAAGCTTTCTTT,TRBV2,TRBJ1-1,NA,few,14
CSAPPTGSGNTIYF,TGCAGTGCTCCCCCGACAGGGTCTGGAAACACCATATATTTT,TRBV20-1,TRBJ1-3,TRBD1,NA,14
CASSVGASGGDEQFF,TGTGCCAGCAGCGTAGGGGCTAGCGGGGGTGATGAGCAGTTCTTC,TRBV9,TRBJ2-1,TRBD2,NA,15
CASSRGEGFQETQYF,TGTGCCAGCAGCCGAGGGGAGGGATTCCAAGAGACCCAGTACTTC,TRBV3-1,TRBJ2-5,TRBD2,NA,15
CASSQGGRDTGELFF,TGCGCCAGCAGCCAGGGGGGGCGGGACACCGGGGAGCTGTTTTTT,TRBV4-1,TRBJ2-2,NA,many,15
CASHARDRDNQPQHF,TGTGCCAGCCATGCCCGGGACAGGGATAATCAGCCCCAGCATTTT,TRBV19,TRBJ1-5,TRBD1,many,15
CAISESGGGVEAFF,TGTGCCATCAGTGAGTCTGGGGGTGGGGTTGAAGCTTTCTTT,TRBV10-3,TRBJ1-1,NA,many,14
CASSQGDYEQYF,TGTGCCAGCAGCCAGGGTGACTACGAGCAGTACTTC,TRBV3-1,TRBJ2-7,NA,many,12
CASSTLGIRTSNQPQHF,TGTGCCAGCAGCACGTTGGGGATCCGGACCTCTAATCAGCCCCAGCATTTT,TRBV7-8,TRBJ1-5,NA,few,17
CSVGQGNSPLHF,TGCAGCGTTGGACAGGGAAATTCACCCCTCCACTTT,TRBV29-1,TRBJ1-6,TRBD1,few,12
CASSFAGGAFYEQYF,TGTGCCAGCAGCTTCGCAGGGGGCGCTTTTTACGAGCAGTACTTC,TRBV5-4,TRBJ2-7,TRBD1,NA,15
CVRDPQSSLSYEQYF,TGTGTCAGGGACCCACAGAGCTCCCTGAGCTACGAGCAGTACTTC,TRBV7-4,TRBJ2-7,NA,NA,15
CASSPPIAANTEAFF,TGTGCCAGCTCACCACCTATTGCTGCGAACACTGAAGCTTTCTTT,TRBV18,TRBJ1-1,NA,many,15
CASSQEGSTEAFF,TGTGCCAGCAGCCAAGAGGGGAGCACTGAAGCTTTCTTT,TRBV3-1,TRBJ1-1,NA,NA,13
CASREDNEGYEQYF,TGTGCCAGCAGGGAGGACAATGAAGGGTACGAGCAGTACTTC,TRBV25-1,TRBJ2-7,NA,NA,14